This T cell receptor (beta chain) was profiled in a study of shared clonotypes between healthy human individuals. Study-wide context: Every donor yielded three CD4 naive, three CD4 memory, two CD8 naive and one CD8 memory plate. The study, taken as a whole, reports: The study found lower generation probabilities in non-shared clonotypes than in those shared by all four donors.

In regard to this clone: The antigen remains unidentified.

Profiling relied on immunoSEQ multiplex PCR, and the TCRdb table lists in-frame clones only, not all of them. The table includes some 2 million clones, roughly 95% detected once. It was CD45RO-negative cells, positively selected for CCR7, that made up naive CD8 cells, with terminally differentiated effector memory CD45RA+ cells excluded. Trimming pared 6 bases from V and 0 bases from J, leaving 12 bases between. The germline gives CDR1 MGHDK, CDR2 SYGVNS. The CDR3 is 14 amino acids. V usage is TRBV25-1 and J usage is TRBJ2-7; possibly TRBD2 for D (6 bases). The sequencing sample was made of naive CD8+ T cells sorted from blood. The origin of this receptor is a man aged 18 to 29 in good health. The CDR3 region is CASSWGDHSYEQYF. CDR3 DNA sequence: TGTGCCAGCAGCTGGGGGGACCACTCCTACGAGCAGTACTTC.